This is a list of T cell receptor beta chains from one sample in a study of breast tumors, draining lymph nodes, adjacent tissues. Using its own MiXCR run on the multiplex PCR reads, TCRdb lists one record per CDR3 protein. The top ten clones hold about 2.5% of a sample with about 150,000 distinct CDR3 sequences, about 33% of them seen once. Specimen: axillary lymph node tissue. Source of these receptors: a female donor with breast cancer. Some clones in this sample may be carry-over from other donors' samples. Each CDR3 is given with its conserved first and last residue. D genes are given only for firm matches.

TRBJ1-2 13 TRBV7-9 . CASSRDELRGYTF
TRBJ1-4 15 TRBV7-2 . CASSRWAATNEKLFF
TRBJ2-5 17 TRBV7-6 TRBD2 CASSLLPSGVDGKPQYF
TRBJ2-2 14 TRBV20-1 TRBD2 CSASSGGAAGELFF
TRBJ1-2 16 TRBV7-2 TRBD1 CSISFDPGQGIYGYTF
TRBJ2-2 14 TRBV9 . CASSVAGAYGELFF
TRBJ2-1 14 TRBV12-3/TRBV12-4 . CASSPSTPYNEQFF
TRBJ2-1 11 TRBV25-1 . CASFQGNEQFF
TRBJ1-4 14 TRBV4-3 . CASSQDGGLGKLFF
TRBJ2-5 12 TRBV20-1 TRBD1 CSATPRQGTQYF
TRBJ1-1 14 TRBV5-4 . CASSDSGRGTEAFF
TRBJ1-6 18 TRBV4-2 TRBD1 CASSPKGPGQGSNSPLHF
TRBJ2-2 12 TRBV12-3/TRBV12-4 . CATYQNTGELFF
TRBJ2-7 14 TRBV18 TRBD1 CASSPQTGVNEQYF
TRBJ2-7 14 TRBV7-2 . CASSLVYGPVEQYF
TRBJ2-5 21 TRBV9 TRBD1 CASSVESRVGQGPAPQETQYF
TRBJ2-7 13 TRBV7-2 . CARLRGSPYEQYF
TRBJ1-2 15 TRBV5-1 . CASSLVIGGGDGYTF
TRBJ2-2 15 TRBV12-3/TRBV12-4 . CASSLRAGASGELFF
TRBJ2-5 16 TRBV28 TRBD2 CASSQPQRGGRETQYF
TRBJ2-1 16 TRBV13 TRBD2 CASSSLGAGESYEQFF
TRBJ2-3 14 TRBV6-2/TRBV6-3 . CASSARGHTDTQYF
TRBJ2-5 14 TRBV7-3 TRBD1 CASSPQGARETQYF
TRBJ2-7 14 TRBV12-3/TRBV12-4 . CASSGQKIASEQYF
TRBJ2-3 15 TRBV20-1 . CSAIPGHGAGDTQYF
TRBJ1-3 13 TRBV7-9 . CASSLRGGNTIYF
TRBJ1-5 16 TRBV18 TRBD1 CASSTGTGGSSQPQHF
TRBJ2-7 16 TRBV6-6 . CASSYSRGQGSHEQYF
TRBJ2-4 17 TRBV6-1 TRBD2 CASSDALAGGGKNIQYF
TRBJ1-4 13 TRBV29-1 TRBD1 CSVEGQGGEKLFF
TRBJ1-1 17 TRBV11-2 TRBD1 CASSLDALDRVNTEAFF
TRBJ1-5 16 TRBV6-2/TRBV6-3 . CASSYFRAETYQPQHF
TRBJ2-2 16 TRBV7-3 TRBD1 CASSLLSRGLGGELFF
TRBJ1-1 14 TRBV9 . CASRVGGPNTEAFF
TRBJ2-1 12 TRBV29-1 TRBD2 CSAAGTSDEQFF
TRBJ2-5 15 TRBV20-1 . CSARAEDGIQETQYF
TRBJ1-5 12 TRBV24-1 . CATSDSSEPQHF
TRBJ2-1 15 TRBV15 . CATSRDRDVYNEQFF
TRBJ1-4 14 TRBV4-1 TRBD1 CASRQTGFNEKLFF
TRBJ2-3 18 TRBV6-5 TRBD2 CASSYIGGRGAGVDTQYF
TRBJ2-1 15 TRBV2 TRBD1 CASRGQQSSYSEQFF
TRBJ1-5 15 TRBV3-1 . CASSQDGTANQPQHF
TRBJ2-2 16 TRBV14 TRBD1 CASSDPGQGATGELFF
TRBJ1-6 13 TRBV28 . CASEDSYNSPLHF